The entry below gives a single T cell receptor (beta chain) sequence along with its context. Repertoires were generated with immunoSEQ multiplex PCR, while TCRdb's copy carries only in-frame clones and drops some. This sample carries roughly 700,000 clones, 89% of them seen once, and the ten largest clones take about 1.5%. CDR1 and CDR2 (germline): SGDLS, YYNGEE. After removal of 1 base from V and 3 bases from J, the junction contained 5 bases not matched to a gene. CDR3 length: 15 amino acids. Treatment indicated: some 20 received Ad26.COV2.S at low or high dose, single or two shots; 5 received placebo; per-sample allocation not given. Samples analyzed were those drawn on day 63 after the first vaccine or placebo injection. This sample was taken from a study of Ad26.COV2.S vaccination and SARS-CoV-2 variants.

The sample was peripheral blood, taken in a trial of Ad26.COV2.S vaccine versus placebo. This clonotype was sampled from a person aged 18-60 years who received the Ad26.COV2.S COVID-19 vaccine or a placebo. The V gene is TRBV9, the J gene TRBJ1-2, with 8 nucleotides matching TRBD1. The CDR3 region has the DNA TGTGCCAGCAGCGTATCAGGGGGCTGGGACTATGGCTACACCTTC. Translated: CASSVSGGWDYGYTF.